This T cell receptor (beta chain) was identified in a study of identical twins. Study outcomes and limitations: Monozygotic twin pairs showed more out-of-frame TCR alpha sharing than models estimated. The study drew conclusions from cross-sectional statistical analysis, not from following the same donors.

CDR1 is LGHNA, CDR2 YNFKEQ, per germline. CDR3 length equals 15 residues. The germline V and J ends were trimmed by 0 bases and 7 bases, with 13 bases remaining between them. MiXCR, applied by TCRdb to the 5' RACE reads, yields one record per CDR3 protein. The profile shows about 240,000 distinct CDR3 sequences, approximately 7.9% of them singletons. This clonotype has only a few counts. The antigen is not known. Separately, the same data were catalogued under a study of yellow fever vaccine responses in identical twins.

This rearrangement joins TRBV4-2 to TRBJ1-5; tentative D call: TRBD1 (5 bases). The sample consisted of CD8+ T cells sorted from blood. This TCR came from a young woman in good health. CDR3 in DNA: TGTGCCAGCAGCCAAGATCTTGGGCAGGGACAGCCCCAGCATTTT. It yields the protein CASSQDLGQGQPQHF.